This is a list of T cell receptor beta chains from one sample in a study of blood T cell repertoires in COVID-19. Some clones are missing from TCRdb's copy, which holds only in-frame ones; the method was immunoSEQ multiplex PCR. Found here are roughly 200,000 clones, around 89% of them singletons; the top ten hold 0.62%. Sequencing was carried out using peripheral blood. Receptor source: a man over 45 with acute or convalescent COVID-19. Both conserved end residues are part of each CDR3. Each record gives: clone size, D gene, J gene, V gene, CDR3 DNA, CDR3 protein. A D gene is named only where the DNA matches it firmly. The size entry is marked missing in some rows and otherwise reads once, few, many or a size class.

>.|.|TRBJ2-5|TRBV6-6
TGTGCCAGCAGTTACGGAGCGGATCCAGAGACCCAGTACTTC
CASSYGADPETQYF
>.|.|TRBJ1-2|TRBV27
TGTGCCAGCAGTTTATATGCCAGAACTAACTATGGCTACACCTTC
CASSLYARTNYGYTF
>.|.|TRBJ2-7|TRBV5-5
TGTGCCAGCAGCTTGGGAGGGGGCTACGAGCAGTACTTC
CASSLGGGYEQYF
>.|.|TRBJ1-2|TRBV4-2
TGTGCCAGCAGCCAAGAGGAGGCCGGGGGAGGCTACACCTTC
CASSQEEAGGGYTF
>once|.|TRBJ2-5|TRBV5-1
TGCGCCAGCAGCTCCCCGAGACAGGATATCCAAGAGACCCAGTACTTC
CASSSPRQDIQETQYF
>.|TRBD2|TRBJ2-7|TRBV29-1
TGCAGCGTTGGGTGGCGGGGGGCGATCTACGAGCAGTACTTC
CSVGWRGAIYEQYF
>.|.|TRBJ1-6|TRBV6-1
TGTGCCAGCAGTGAACGTCTGGGGGGCTCCTATAATTCACCCCTCCACTTT
CASSERLGGSYNSPLHF
>once|.|TRBJ2-2|TRBV24-1
TGTGCCACCAGTGATTATCAGGGGCCGCAGGCCGGGGAGCTGTTTTTT
CATSDYQGPQAGELFF
>.|TRBD1|TRBJ1-6|TRBV29-1
TGCAGCGCCAGTACAGGGGGCGCTTCGAGTAATTCACCCCTCCACTTT
CSASTGGASSNSPLHF
>.|TRBD2|TRBJ2-6|TRBV28
TGTGCCAGCAGTTTATGGGCGGGGGTTGGGGCCAACGTCCTGACTTTC
CASSLWAGVGANVLTF
>.|.|TRBJ2-5|TRBV7-2
TGTGCCAGCAGCTTAGCTCGGGTGGGGGGGACCCAGTACTTC
CASSLARVGGTQYF
>once|TRBD1|TRBJ1-3|TRBV19
TGTGCCAGCCGGGACAGGGGGCTGAGCTCTGGAAACACCATATATTTT
CASRDRGLSSGNTIYF
>.|.|TRBJ1-1|TRBV28
TGTGCCAGCAGTTTATTTAGGGAGGACACTGAAGCTTTCTTT
CASSLFREDTEAFF
>.|TRBD1|TRBJ1-2|TRBV4-1
TGCGCCAGCAGCCATCAAGTCCCGGGACAGGTCGGCTACACCTTC
CASSHQVPGQVGYTF
>.|.|TRBJ1-5|TRBV15
TGTGCCACCAGCAGAGATAGGGCAGGGGGCAATCAGCCCCAGCATTTT
CATSRDRAGGNQPQHF
>.|.|TRBJ1-1|TRBV7-9
TGTGCCAGCAGTGGGCATCGTAGGCCTGAAGCTTTCTTT
CASSGHRRPEAFF
>.|TRBD2|TRBJ2-5|TRBV5-6
TGTGCCAGCAGCTCGGCGATCGGGACTAGCGGGAGGAGGCAAGAGACCCAGTACTTC
CASSSAIGTSGRRQETQYF
>once|.|TRBJ2-1|TRBV3-1/TRBV3-2
TGTGCCAGCAGCGACGACCGGGGGTTGTCCTACAATGAGCAGTTCTTC
CASSDDRGLSYNEQFF
>.|TRBD1|TRBJ1-5|TRBV19
TGTGCCAGTTCTACAGGGGGCTTCCCCCCCAATCAGCCCCAGCATTTT
CASSTGGFPPNQPQHF
>.|TRBD1|TRBJ2-1|TRBV5-1
TGCGCCAGCAGCTTGTGGACAGGCGGAGGCGAGCAGTTCTTC
CASSLWTGGGEQFF
>once|TRBD1|TRBJ1-2|TRBV18
TGTGCCAGCTCACCACGTGACAGGGTGGATGGCTACACCTTC
CASSPRDRVDGYTF
>few|TRBD1|TRBJ2-5|TRBV2
TGTGCCAGCACCGTCGAGGTGGGACAGGGACAAGAGACCCAGTACTTC
CASTVEVGQGQETQYF
>.|.|TRBJ2-1|TRBV2
TGTGCCAGCAGCCAAGACAGGGAGCAGTTCTTC
CASSQDREQFF
>.|.|TRBJ2-2|TRBV12-5
TGTGCTAGTGGTTTGGTGGTCAGGGATCACACCGGGGAGCTGTTTTTT
CASGLVVRDHTGELFF
>.|TRBD1|TRBJ2-5|TRBV28
TGTGCCAGCAGGCGACAGGGACGAGAGACCCAGTACTTC
CASRRQGRETQYF
>.|TRBD2|TRBJ2-1|TRBV27
TGTGCCAGCACTAGGGCTAGCGGCTCCCTATTCGATGAGCAGTTCTTC
CASTRASGSLFDEQFF
>few|TRBD2|TRBJ2-5|TRBV18
TGTGCCAGCTCACCCACCCTATCTAGCGGGAGTAGCGAGACCCAGTACTTC
CASSPTLSSGSSETQYF
>.|TRBD1|TRBJ2-5|TRBV7-6
TGTGCCAGCAGCCCGACAGGGGGCCAGATGCGGGAGACCCAGTACTTC
CASSPTGGQMRETQYF
>.|TRBD1|TRBJ2-7|TRBV9
TGTGCCAGCAGCGCCCGGGACAGCTACGAGCAGTACTTC
CASSARDSYEQYF
>.|.|TRBJ2-4|TRBV6-5
TGTGCCAGCGGGGGGATGGGTGTAGCCAAAAACATTCAGTACTTC
CASGGMGVAKNIQYF
>.|.|TRBJ1-3|TRBV5-4
TGTGCCAGCAGCTTAGAGCGGAGCTCTGGAAACACCATATATTTT
CASSLERSSGNTIYF
>.|TRBD2|TRBJ2-2|TRBV7-2
TGTGCCAGCAGCCCCTCCCTCTTATCGAGACTAGCGGGAACCGGGGAGCTGTTTTTT
CASSPSLLSRLAGTGELFF
>.|TRBD1|TRBJ1-4|TRBV7-9
TGTGCCAGCAGCGAACAGGGGACTAATGAAAAACTGTTTTTT
CASSEQGTNEKLFF
>once|.|TRBJ2-2|TRBV4-1
TGCGCCAGCAGCCAAGTGTCCGAGATCTACACCGGGGAGCTGTTTTTT
CASSQVSEIYTGELFF
>.|TRBD1|TRBJ2-1|TRBV28
TGTGCCACCCTCCCCGGGACAGGGGTCAGTGAGCAGTTCTTC
CATLPGTGVSEQFF
>few|.|TRBJ2-2|TRBV19
TGTGCCAGTAGTTACCCACAGGAGAACACCGGGGAGCTGTTTTTT
CASSYPQENTGELFF
>.|.|TRBJ2-7|TRBV5-1
TGCGCCAGCAGCTTGGCCGGGACACAGGTTTTCTACGAGCAGTACTTC
CASSLAGTQVFYEQYF